This TCR beta chain was captured in a study of shared clonotypes between healthy human individuals (dated by TCRdb to 2018 to 2020). About the full investigation: Three men and two women, aged 18 to 49 years, made up the cohort. Libraries were prepared and TCR repertoires were sequenced by different laboratories using diverse techniques, in order to increase sequencing depth and limit assay-specific biases. Blood TCR repertoires of a handful of healthy adults were deeply sequenced to estimate repertoire size and the extent of clonotype sharing between individuals. Each donor's leukapheresis produced roughly between roughly 0.85 and 9.5 billion PBMCs. Per donor, three plates each were used for CD4 naive and CD4 memory, two for CD8 naive, and one for CD8 memory.

The V and J ends are trimmed by 2 bases and 3 bases, leaving 5 bases between them. CDR1 GTSNPN and CDR2 SVGIG were looked up in the germline V gene (reference sequence). Measured from the cysteine to the phenylalanine, the CDR3 is 11 residues long. Only the CDR3 region is kept as DNA, spanning 33 bases read in frame from base 1. Using the deep immunoSEQ assay, TCR CDR3 regions were amplified from genomic DNA by multiplex PCR. Genomic DNA extracted from each cell subset was distributed evenly over all wells of several immunoSEQ 96-well plates, and each plate served as one replicate. For sorted subsets, around 200 ng genomic DNA, equal to tens of thousands of T cell genomes, was loaded into each replicate PCR. The purified libraries were quantified using a Qubit 3.0 fluorometer, sized with a Bioanalyzer 2100, and then quantified again using the KAPA Library Quantification kit. Each immunoSEQ 96-well plate was sequenced on its own single-read 150-cycle Illumina NextSeq 550 flow cell. As for the authors' bioinformatics: Because the immunoSEQ output held only junctional sequences and lacked quality scores, the filtering could not match the filtering applied to full-length reads. To assign V/J genes and CDR3, sequences were annotated against IMGT germline references using PyIR, a Python wrapper for IgBLAST v1.9. Reads were filtered out if the reads had weak V/J assignments (E-value above 1e-6), no CDR3, stop codons, out-of-frame junctions, or ambiguous translated residues. V3J clonotypes were defined by identical inferred V gene, J gene, and CDR3 amino acid sequence. Percentage overlap between repertoires was computed as shared unique clonotypes divided by the size of the smaller repertoire. Richness of each repertoire was evaluated using RTK rarefaction, the Chao1 estimator, and Recon v2.1 estimates of unobserved clonotypes. Generation probabilities for all TCRbeta clonotypes obtained by the gDNA method from a handful of donors were computed using OLGA. The source is immuneACCESS, and TCRdb retained only in-frame sequences with V and J called. Part of the clones is not carried over; for the studies checked, unresolved V genes explain less than half of this, and the remainder is unexplained. V, J and clone size are those of that table, while D and trimming were read from the DNA. Counted in this sample were some 580,000 clones; roughly 98% of them appeared once. The biggest ten clones account for 0.3% of the sample.

The paper as a whole reports these results and caveats: Sampling was limited to blood, and TCR repertoires in tissue likely differ from TCR repertoires in blood. Because the study included only a small number of donors, the genetic and exposure-history diversity represented was limited. Estimated clonotype richness was generally larger for naive than for memory subsets. Even with the large sequencing depth, rarefaction of the sorted-subset datasets indicated that sequencing was incomplete. Across four donors, around 5.4% of naive CD4, roughly 3.4% of naive CD8, around 2.5% of memory CD4, and approximately 0.4% of memory CD8 clonotypes were shared. Higher generation probabilities were observed for clonotypes shared by all four sorted-subset donors than for non-shared clonotypes. Pairwise subsampling led to the expectation that sequencing depth would affect the degree of clonotype sharing among donors.

CD8 naive samples were CD45RO-negative cells positively selected for CCR7, giving a CD45RA+CCR7+ population that excluded TemRA cells. Healthy HIV-negative adults with no recently reported acute infections or vaccinations were included as donors. Every donor was a Caucasian adult living in Nashville, Tennessee, USA. After blood collection by leukapheresis, PBMCs were isolated using Ficoll-Histopaque density gradient centrifugation and then cryopreserved in the vapor phase of liquid nitrogen. Analytical flow cytometry was used to check the purity and quantity of every magnetically sorted T cell population. Genomic DNA was isolated from every sorted fraction and measured by UV absorbance on a Nanodrop 2000c. Comments on this clone: The antigen it binds to is not known. No base qualities exist here, and no much larger clone lies one base off it.

This TCR came from a man aged 25-45 years in good health. The chain employs TRBV30 and TRBJ2-7; too little of a D gene remains to name it. Source material: naive CD8+ T cells sorted from blood. Sample cell subset or site, as interpreted from the label and publication: CD45RA+CCR7+. CDR3 sequence: CAWSSGYEQYF. The nucleotides are TGTGCCTGGAGTTCGGGCTACGAGCAGTACTTC.